This entry features one TCR beta chain sequence. What it binds is not known. This specimen belongs to a study of shared clonotypes between healthy human individuals. Study information: Researchers assigned three CD4 naive, three CD4 memory, two CD8 naive and one CD8 memory plate to each donor. The study's findings and limits: In this cohort, only blood was sampled, and tissue repertoires likely differ.

CD45RO-negative, CCR7-selected cells formed the naive CD8 fraction, which excluded terminally differentiated effector memory CD45RA+ cells. Trimming removed 5 bases at V and 0 bases at J, with 17 bases between. Per germline, CDR1 LNHDA and CDR2 SQIVND (reference sequence). The CDR3 sequence is 17 residues long. Here immunoSEQ multiplex PCR was the method, and the copy in TCRdb shows in-frame clones only, minus some. The sample has approximately 2,200,000 clones, just over 90% seen once; the top ten hold around 1.7%. The J gene is TRBJ1-5, the V gene TRBV19, with D possibly being TRBD1 (6 bases). Input material: naive CD8+ T cells from PBMCs. The clonotype was recovered from a man aged 18 to 30 in good health. Some clones in this sample may be carry-over from other donors' samples. The CDR3 loop reads CASSQRDIFNSNQPQHF. The DNA of the CDR3 is TGTGCCAGTAGTCAACGGGACATATTTAATAGCAATCAGCCCCAGCATTTT.